The 5 T cell receptor beta chains listed next were all sequenced from one sample in a study of CD8 T cells in ankylosing spondylitis. Regarding the study as a whole: There was a TCR beta motif, made of 7 to 9 highly homologous variants, that appeared characteristic of ankylosing spondylitis blood.

TCRdb re-called the 5' RACE reads through MiXCR, storing one row per CDR3 protein. Of hundreds of thousands of distinct CDR3 sequences listed, roughly 25% are singletons. No antigen is known for these receptors. The specimen was blood, either unsorted or a sorted T cell fraction (not recorded which). These receptors were taken from a male donor with ankylosing spondylitis.

In its sample, this clonotype was seen a few times. V is TRBV7-9 and J is TRBJ1-5; no clear D. Trimming pared 2 bases from V and 2 bases from J, leaving 16 bases between. Looked up from germline, CDR1 is SEHNR and CDR2 is FQNEAQ (reference sequence). The CDR3 is 17 amino acids. In nucleotides, the CDR3 is TGTGCCAGCAGCTTAACCGGTGCAAGGGATGGCAATCAGCCCCAGCATTTT. The encoded protein is CASSLTGARDGNQPQHF.

V and J are TRBV3-1 and TRBJ1-2; 8 nucleotides agree with TRBD1. V trimming: 4 bases; J trimming: 2 bases; junction bases outside the gene matches: 6. The germline V gene encodes CDR1 LGHDT and CDR2 YNNKEL (reference sequence). This CDR3 region has 15 residues. As DNA, the CDR3 is TGTGCCAGCAGCCGAACCGGGACAGGCAACTATGGCTACACCTTC. Translating it yields CASSRTGTGNYGYTF.

The V and J genes are TRBV24-1 and TRBJ2-1; 10 bases map to TRBD2. Germline-derived CDR1 and CDR2 are KGHDR and SFDVKD. Germline trimming cut 2 bases from V and 6 bases from J; bases unmatched to any gene: 9. The CDR3 spans 17 residues. Here the CDR3 DNA reads TGTGCCACCAGTGATTCCCTCCCCCTAGCGGGAGTCAATGAGCAGTTCTTC. Its protein product is CATSDSLPLAGVNEQFF.

This clonotype was seen many times. The chain carries TRBV20-1 and TRBJ2-1; 8 positions agree with TRBD2. The trim removed 7 bases at V and 2 bases at J, leaving 7 bases unmatched. CDR3 length equals 14 residues. Germline CDR1 is DFQATT and CDR2 is SNEGSKA (reference sequence). CDR3 sequence reads: CSDILAGPYNEQFF. The DNA for the CDR3 is TGCAGTGATATCCTAGCGGGCCCCTACAATGAGCAGTTCTTC.

Only a few counts were recorded for this clonotype. The chain recombines TRBV27 with TRBJ2-3, with 10 positions matching TRBD2. The V segment lost 1 base and the J segment 2 bases; nucleotides outside the gene matches: 6. This CDR3 is 17 amino acids long. In germline, CDR1 is MNHEY, CDR2 SMNVEV (reference sequence). The CDR3 here is CASSLFGLAEPTDTQYF. CDR3 DNA: TGTGCCAGCAGTTTATTCGGACTAGCGGAGCCCACAGATACGCAGTATTTT.